These T cell receptor beta chains were read from a single sample in a study of T cells in Graves' hyperthyroidism and ophthalmopathy. TCRdb reanalysed the multiplex PCR reads using MiXCR and keeps one entry per CDR3 protein. The sample has 400,000 to 600,000 distinct CDR3 sequences, more than 15% seen once. Sequenced sample: blood. Receptor source: a woman in her 30s with Graves' ophthalmopathy. The CDR3 runs from the conserved cysteine through the conserved F or W. The D gene is left open where the match is weak. Not every row has a clone size; where given, it reads once, few, many or a size class.

TRBJ2-5,TRBV9,.,16,.,TGTGCCAGCAGCCTTAGTCCCTGGGGGAGTCCCGAGACCCAGTACTTC,CASSLSPWGSPETQYF
TRBJ1-1,TRBV28,many,14,.,TGTGCCAGCCTACGGGGCCCCACGAGGACTGAAGCTTTCTTT,CASLRGPTRTEAFF
TRBJ2-1,TRBV3-1,many,14,.,TGTGCCAGCAGCCAGGGGGAGGGGGCGAATGAGCAGTTCTTC,CASSQGEGANEQFF
TRBJ2-7,TRBV24-1,many,16,.,TGTGCCACCAGTGATTCCTCCCCGAAAAACGACTACGAGCAGTACTTC,CATSDSSPKNDYEQYF
TRBJ2-1,TRBV5-5,many,14,.,TGTGCCAGCCACCCCCCGGTAGGGAAAAATGAGCAGTTCTTC,CASHPPVGKNEQFF
TRBJ1-1,TRBV18,few,16,.,TGTGCCAGCTCACCACTTTGGGGACCGCTGAACACTGAAGCTTTCTTT,CASSPLWGPLNTEAFF
TRBJ2-7,TRBV6-2/TRBV6-3,many,14,.,TGTGCCAGCAGCCCGTCGAGGCTGGGATACGAGCAGTACTTC,CASSPSRLGYEQYF
TRBJ1-2,TRBV10-3,many,15,TRBD1,TGTGCCATCAGTGGACCGGGACAGGGACAATCCGGCTACACCTTC,CAISGPGQGQSGYTF
TRBJ2-3,TRBV11-3,many,11,.,TGTGCCGGACAGAGAAAGGATACGCAGTATTTT,CAGQRKDTQYF
TRBJ2-2,TRBV7-2,many,16,TRBD1,TGTGCCAGCAGCATCCCGGGACAGGGGAACACCGGGGAGCTGTTTTTT,CASSIPGQGNTGELFF
TRBJ2-5,TRBV20-1,few,11,.,TGCAGTGCTACTAGCCAAGAGACCCAGTACTTC,CSATSQETQYF
TRBJ2-3,TRBV10-1,few,15,TRBD2,TGCGCCAGCAGTAATGCCCTTAGCGGGCCGGATACGCAGTATTTT,CASSNALSGPDTQYF
TRBJ2-7,TRBV5-1,.,18,.,TGCGCCAGCAGCCAAGATACGGCCCAGGCAGGTCCCTCCTACGAGCAGTACTTC,CASSQDTAQAGPSYEQYF
TRBJ2-5,TRBV20-1,many,14,.,TGCAGCGCCACGGACTCGCTAAGGGGAGAGACCCAGTACTTC,CSATDSLRGETQYF
TRBJ1-5,TRBV7-8,.,14,.,TGTGCCAGCAGCTTAGAGATAGGAAGCCAGCCCCAGCATTTT,CASSLEIGSQPQHF
TRBJ1-6,TRBV30,many,16,.,TGTGCCTGGAGTGGACGGGACGGACTCTATTATTCACCCCTCCACTTT,CAWSGRDGLYYSPLHF
TRBJ1-1,TRBV28,many,15,.,TGTGCCAGCAGTTTTTCGGGACGGTCAAACACTGAAGCTTTCTTT,CASSFSGRSNTEAFF
TRBJ2-3,TRBV28,many,15,.,TGTGCCAGCAGTTTCCCGATTGGGGGAGTGGATACGCAGTATTTT,CASSFPIGGVDTQYF
TRBJ2-7,TRBV7-9,.,15,.,TGTGCCAGCAGCCAGACATCAGAAGCATCCTACGAGCAGTACTTC,CASSQTSEASYEQYF
TRBJ2-7,TRBV20-1,few,14,.,TGCAGTGCGATAGAGGGGAGGGGGCACTACGAGCAGTACTTC,CSAIEGRGHYEQYF
TRBJ2-3,TRBV2,few,17,TRBD2,TGTGCCAGCAGCCCAAGTGCGGGACTAGCGGTCACAGATACGCAGTATTTT,CASSPSAGLAVTDTQYF
TRBJ1-2,TRBV18,many,13,.,TGTGCCAGCTCACCATCGTGGGACTATGGCTACACCTTC,CASSPSWDYGYTF
TRBJ2-7,TRBV25-1,.,15,.,TGTGCCAGCAGTGAATTGGGGGGCCTCTCCTACGAGCAGTACTTC,CASSELGGLSYEQYF
TRBJ1-2,TRBV2,many,13,.,TGTGCCAGCAGACCCCAGGGAGACTATGGCTACACCTTC,CASRPQGDYGYTF
TRBJ2-7,TRBV20-1,many,16,TRBD2,TGCAGTGCTCTACCCGACCCTAGCGGGAGAGGGTACGAGCAGTACTTC,CSALPDPSGRGYEQYF
TRBJ1-1,TRBV3-1,.,11,.,TGTGCCAGCAGCCAAAACGACAGGGCTTTCTTT,CASSQNDRAFF
TRBJ2-7,TRBV9,.,14,.,TGTGCCAGCAGCGCGCTACAGGGAATGGGCGAGCAGTACTTC,CASSALQGMGEQYF
TRBJ2-5,TRBV5-1,.,14,.,TGCGCCAGCAGCGTCGGACTCCCCCAAGAGACCCAGTACTTC,CASSVGLPQETQYF
TRBJ2-7,TRBV3-1,many,16,.,TGTGCCAGCAGCCAAGGTCCGGGCCGCGCGCAGGACGAGCAGTACTTC,CASSQGPGRAQDEQYF
TRBJ2-4,TRBV7-3,many,18,.,TGTGCCAGCAGCTTATTCTCTCTGGTCGGTCGGGCCAAAAACATTCAGTACTTC,CASSLFSLVGRAKNIQYF
TRBJ1-4,TRBV2,many,18,.,TGTGCCAGCAGTGATATGGCTTGGGAGCACTCAACTAATGAAAAACTGTTTTTT,CASSDMAWEHSTNEKLFF
TRBJ2-7,TRBV4-3,few,14,.,TGCGCCAGCAGCCACCTCTCGGGCCAGCCAGAGCAGTACTTC,CASSHLSGQPEQYF
TRBJ2-3,TRBV6-2/TRBV6-3,few,14,.,TGTGCCAGCAGTTTTCAGGATAGCACAGATACGCAGTATTTT,CASSFQDSTDTQYF
TRBJ2-5,TRBV6-2/TRBV6-3,few,15,TRBD2,TGTGCCAGCAGGGCCCCGGGGGGGCGACAAGAGACCCAGTACTTC,CASRAPGGRQETQYF
TRBJ1-5,TRBV28,many,15,TRBD1,TGTGCCAGCAGTTTCAGGACAGGGGGCTACCAGCCCCAGCATTTT,CASSFRTGGYQPQHF
TRBJ2-7,TRBV7-2,few,14,TRBD2,TGTGCCAGCAGCTTAGGCGGGAGAGAATTAGAGCAGTACTTC,CASSLGGRELEQYF
TRBJ1-1,TRBV7-2,many,14,.,TGTGCCAGCAGCTTAGTGGGGGTCGACACTGAAGCTTTCTTT,CASSLVGVDTEAFF
TRBJ2-3,TRBV11-2,many,13,.,TGTGCCAGCAGCTTAGTTCTCGAATATACGCAGTATTTT,CASSLVLEYTQYF
TRBJ2-1,TRBV2,.,14,TRBD2,TGTGCCAGCAGGGGGACTAGAGGGGGCAATGAGCAGTTCTTC,CASRGTRGGNEQFF
TRBJ2-2,TRBV14,few,16,TRBD2,TGTGCCAGCAGCCAAGATCCAGCGGGAGGGCCGCGGGAGCTGTTTTTT,CASSQDPAGGPRELFF
TRBJ2-7,TRBV20-1,many,15,TRBD2,TGCAGTGCTAGAGTTCTCGGGAGGGTCTCCTACGAGCAGTACTTC,CSARVLGRVSYEQYF
TRBJ2-7,TRBV27,many,16,.,TGTGCCAGCAGTTCACCAAACCTCAGGGGTGACGACGAGCAGTACTTC,CASSSPNLRGDDEQYF
TRBJ2-7,TRBV4-3,.,14,.,TGCGCCAGCAGCCAAGTGGACGGTCCCTACGAGCAGTACTTC,CASSQVDGPYEQYF